Following are 27 T cell receptor beta chains from one sample sequenced in a study of tissue T cells after allogeneic stem cell transplantation. The sample's time point: mouse harvest day 14 after allogeneic transplant. The graft held 10^6 splenic CD5+ T cells and 10^7 T-cell-depleted bone marrow cells. Produced via immunoSEQ multiplex PCR; TCRdb's table is partial and in-frame only. The profile shows 2,000 to 2,500 clones, less than 55% of them singletons. The sequencing sample was made of lymph node tissue. These receptors originate from a female BALB/c mouse given C57BL/6 T cells with graft-versus-host disease after an allogeneic hematopoietic cell transplant.

This clone rates as large. Gene names and germline match the mouse. The CDR3 extends 1 residue past the end of the read, so its final part is completed from the germline J gene. The chain carries TRBV26 and TRBJ2-1; the D gene is possibly TRBD1 (6 bases). Germline CDR1 KGHPV, CDR2 FQNQEV (reference sequence). CDR3 size: 14 residues. Trimming shortened V by 4 bases and J by 4 bases, and 11 bases separated the two germline ends. The CDR3 is CASSPRDTYAEQFF. CDR3 bases read: TGTGCCAGCAGTCCCCGGGACACATATGCTGAGCAGTTC.

In regard to this clone: The genes and germline here are from mouse. Read sequence stops 1 residue before the CDR3 end, and the germline J gene provides the missing end. This sequence joins TRBV26 and TRBJ2-7, with D perhaps matching TRBD1 (5 bases). From germline, CDR1 is KGHPV and CDR2 FQNQEV (reference sequence). The CDR3 loop spans 14 amino acids. Trimming stripped 1 base from V and 2 bases from J, with 9 bases between. CDR3 amino acids: CASSLFGQTYEQYF. CDR3 DNA, as far as it was read: TGTGCCAGCAGTCTGTTCGGACAAACCTATGAACAGTAC.

This clone was counted a few times. Germline and genes here are mouse. The missing CDR3 end, 1 residue past where the read stops, is filled in from the germline J gene. The rearrangement joins TRBV13-1 to TRBJ2-7; TRBD2 matches 12 bases. This CDR3 contains 16 residues. V lost 6 bases to trimming and J lost 3 bases; unmatched junction nucleotides: 10. Germline V gives CDR1 NSHNY, CDR2 SYGAGN. CDR3 sequence reads: CASTPAGTGGRYEQYF. The DNA read from the CDR3 is TGTGCCAGCACCCCTGCCGGGACTGGGGGGCGCTATGAACAGTAC.

On this clone itself: Genes here carry mouse names. The read is 1 residue too short to cover the CDR3 end, so that end is filled in from the germline J gene. The V call is TRBV20, the J call TRBJ2-5; the match to TRBD2 covers 8 bases. There are 11 residues in the CDR3. Germline V gives CDR1 GFQATS, CDR2 STVNSAI. V lost 5 bases, J lost 5 bases, and 0 bases stayed unmatched. The DNA read from the CDR3 is TGTGGTGCTGGACTGGGAGACACCCAGTAC. The encoded protein is CGAGLGDTQY. The CDR3 as a whole reads CGAGLGDTQYF.

This clone showed up just once. Gene labels here are mouse ones. The read halts 1 residue ahead of the CDR3 end, with the missing end drawn from the germline J gene. The chain couples TRBV23 to TRBJ2-5; TRBD1 is taken as the D call from the table, unchecked against the DNA. CDR3 size: 14 residues. The germline V gene has CDR1 KGHTA and CDR2 FQNQQP. The CDR3 loop reads CSSSPRQGKDTQYF. The part of the CDR3 DNA that was read is TGCTCCAGCAGCCCTAGACAGGGGAAAGACACCCAGTAC. The complete variable domain, with remaining parts taken from reference TRBV23 and TRBJ2-5, reads DAAVTQKPRYLIKMKGQEAEMKCIPEKGHTAVFWYQQKQSKELKFLIYFQNQQPLDQIDMVKERFSAVCPSSSLCSLGIRTCEAEDSALYLCSSSPRQGKDTQYFGPGTRLLVL.

Points on this clone: The gene symbols are mouse symbols. Read data end 1 residue before the CDR3 end; the end is taken from the germline J gene. The rearrangement links TRBV29 to TRBJ1-2; D is perhaps TRBD1 (6 bases). Per germline, CDR1 MSHET and CDR2 SYDVDS. There are 12 residues in the CDR3. With 7 bases removed from V and 3 bases from J, the gap between germline ends came to 9 bases. Partial CDR3 DNA: TGTGCTAGCACCAGGACAGACTCCGACTACACC. This translates into CASTRTDSDYT. The whole CDR3 is CASTRTDSDYTF.

As to this clone: Gene names are mouse gene names. The CDR3 extends 1 residue past the end of the read, so its final part is completed from the germline J gene. The chain has TRBV26 and TRBJ2-2, with unresolved D. The CDR3 runs 15 residues. In germline, CDR1 is KGHPV, CDR2 FQNQEV (reference sequence). The V and J ends lost 0 bases and 2 bases respectively, with 7 bases between them. Partial CDR3 DNA: TGTGCCAGCAGTCTGTCCCTTATTAACACCGGGCAGCTCTAC. Its protein product is CASSLSLINTGQLY. In full, the CDR3 reads CASSLSLINTGQLYF.

On this clone: Gene names are mouse gene names. The read terminates 1 residue before the CDR3 end, so the remaining end is supplied by the germline J gene. The chain uses TRBV12-2 and TRBJ1-6, with D possibly matching TRBD1 (5 bases). TRBJ1-6 is known as an ORF, though its function is uncertain. Trimming took off 0 bases at V and 10 bases at J, with 9 bases between the two ends. This CDR3 spans 13 amino acids. The germline V gene encodes CDR1 SGHLS and CDR2 HYDKME. CDR3 amino acids: CASSLDRGSPLYF. The part of the CDR3 DNA that was read is TGTGCCAGCTCTCTCGACAGAGGGTCGCCCCTCTAC.

Comment on this clone: Genes and germline come from the mouse. CDR3 DNA (partial): TGTGCCAGCAGTCTGGGGGGAGGGCAGCTCTAC. As protein: CASSLGGGQLY. The entire CDR3 reads CASSLGGGQLYF. V is TRBV26 and J is TRBJ2-2; D is tentatively TRBD1 or TRBD2 (5 bases each). The read halts 1 residue ahead of the CDR3 end, with the missing end drawn from the germline J gene. With 2 bases removed from V and 8 bases from J, the gap between germline ends came to 6 bases. The CDR3 consists of 12 residues. CDR1 and CDR2 (germline): KGHPV, FQNQEV (reference sequence).

To note about this clone: Each gene name is a mouse one. The read comes to an end 1 residue before the CDR3 does, leaving the germline J gene to fill in the end. The chain links TRBV23 to TRBJ2-4; the table assigns TRBD2, which was not confirmed against the DNA. CDR1 is KGHTA, CDR2 FQNQQP, per germline. The length of the CDR3 is 15 residues. The covered CDR3 bases are TGCTCCAGCAGTCAATCTATGGGTAGTCAAAACACCTTGTAC. It specifies CSSSQSMGSQNTLY. The CDR3 as a whole reads CSSSQSMGSQNTLYF.

This clone is large. These gene names are mouse names. The CDR3 extends 1 residue past the end of the read, so its final part is completed from the germline J gene. This rearrangement joins TRBV13-3 to TRBJ1-1, with a tentative D call TRBD1 (6 bases). In germline, CDR1 is NNHDY, CDR2 SYVADS. The CDR3 spans 12 residues. Trimming removed 7 bases at V and 3 bases at J, with 10 bases between. The covered CDR3 bases are TGTGCCAGCCAACAGGGTGACACAGAAGTCTTC. This sequence encodes CASQQGDTEVF. The full CDR3 protein is CASQQGDTEVFF.

Only a few counts were recorded for this clone. Any gene name here is a mouse gene name. From the germline J gene comes the end of the CDR3, since the read stops 1 residue before it. The J gene is TRBJ2-3, the V gene TRBV26; maybe TRBD1 (5 bases). This CDR3 contains 14 residues. Trimming stripped 4 bases from V and 0 bases from J, with 8 bases between. Germline V CDR1 and CDR2: KGHPV, FQNQEV (reference sequence). The CDR3: CASSHQGSAETLYF. The CDR3 bases that were read are TGTGCCAGCAGTCATCAGGGTAGTGCAGAAACGCTGTAT. Variable domain in full (rest from reference TRBV26 and TRBJ2-3): NSKVIQTPRYLVKGQGQKAKMRCIPEKGHPVVFWYQQNKNNEFKFLINFQNQEVLQQIDMTEKRFSAECPSNSPCSLEIQSSEAGDSALYLCASSHQGSAETLYFGSGTRLTVL.

This clone is labeled as large (0.1 to 1%). Gene names follow the mouse nomenclature. The sequence runs out 1 residue before the end of the CDR3; the remainder is reconstructed from the germline J gene. This sequence joins TRBV13-1 and TRBJ2-7; TRBD1 is a possible D gene (7 bases). V lost 0 bases to trimming and J lost 5 bases, with 12 bases between them. Germline CDR1 NSHNY, CDR2 SYGAGN. This CDR3 has 14 residues. CDR3 DNA, as far as it was read: TGTGCCAGCAGTGATGCAGGGGGGAGGAATGAACAGTAC. Amino acids: CASSDAGGRNEQY. The CDR3 in its entirety is CASSDAGGRNEQYF.

Of note for this clone: The gene names given are mouse names. The read ends 1 residue before the CDR3 terminus; that terminus is restored from the germline J gene. The chain uses TRBV3 and TRBJ1-4; D is unclear. CDR3 size: 13 residues. Germline CDR1 SNHLY, CDR2 FYNGKV (reference sequence). Trimming removed 1 base from V and 7 bases from J, with 7 bases in between. CDR3: CASSLDGSERLFF. CDR3 DNA, as far as it was read: TGTGCCAGCAGCTTAGACGGGAGCGAAAGATTATTT.

Comment on this clone: The gene names here belong to mouse. The missing CDR3 end, 1 residue past where the read stops, is filled in from the germline J gene. The chain carries TRBV26 and TRBJ2-4; D is ambiguous. In germline, CDR1 is KGHPV, CDR2 FQNQEV (reference sequence). The CDR3 length is 14 residues. V was clipped by 3 bases and J by 0 bases, with 7 bases between them. CDR3 sequence reads: CASSLHKSQNTLYF. Partial CDR3 DNA: TGTGCCAGCAGTCTACACAAAAGTCAAAACACCTTGTAC. Full variable domain (missing parts from reference TRBV26 and TRBJ2-4): NSKVIQTPRYLVKGQGQKAKMRCIPEKGHPVVFWYQQNKNNEFKFLINFQNQEVLQQIDMTEKRFSAECPSNSPCSLEIQSSEAGDSALYLCASSLHKSQNTLYFGAGTRLSVL.

With regard to this clone: Genes here carry mouse names. The CDR3 extends 1 residue past the end of the read, so its final part is completed from the germline J gene. V gene TRBV23 combines with J gene TRBJ2-3; the table's TRBD2 call for D was not verified on the DNA. Germline V lookup: CDR1 KGHTA, CDR2 FQNQQP. This CDR3 is 13 amino acids long. The DNA read from the CDR3 is TGCTCCAGCAGCCTGGAGAGTGCAGAAACGCTGTAT. Protein: CSSSLESAETLY. The entire CDR3 is CSSSLESAETLYF.

There are a few counts of this clone. The genes are named according to mouse. From the germline J gene comes the end of the CDR3, since the read stops 1 residue before it. V is TRBV3 and J is TRBJ2-4; D ambiguous. CDR3 size: 14 residues. Trimming pared 4 bases from V and 0 bases from J, leaving 8 bases between. In germline, CDR1 is SNHLY, CDR2 FYNGKV (reference sequence). The CDR3 DNA, read in part, is TGTGCCAGCAGCTCCCAGAATAGTCAAAACACCTTGTAC. This gives the protein CASSSQNSQNTLY. The whole CDR3 sequence is CASSSQNSQNTLYF.

A word on this clone: Gene names denote mouse genes. The CDR3 is CASSLSRSDYTF. CDR3 DNA (partial): TGTGCCAGCAGTCTGTCCAGATCCGACTACACC. The chain combines TRBV26 with TRBJ1-2; D not resolved. The read falls 1 residue short of the CDR3 end, and the missing part is taken from the germline J gene. Trimming left V 0 bases short and J 5 bases short, with 4 bases between. From germline, CDR1 is KGHPV and CDR2 FQNQEV (reference sequence). This CDR3 has 12 residues.

This clone was found a few times. The listed genes are named as in mouse. From the germline J gene comes the end of the CDR3, since the read stops 1 residue before it. The V and J genes are TRBV26 and TRBJ2-1; TRBD1 might be the D (6 bases). Germline assignment: CDR1 KGHPV and CDR2 FQNQEV (reference sequence). V was pared by 5 bases and J by 2 bases, with 10 bases between. The CDR3 has 14 amino acids. CDR3 DNA (partial): TGTGCCAGCAGTACCGGACAGCACTATGCTGAGCAGTTC. As protein: CASSTGQHYAEQF. The full CDR3 protein is CASSTGQHYAEQFF.

Only one count was recorded for this clone. Gene names and germline match the mouse. The read terminates 1 residue ahead of where the CDR3 ends, so the germline J gene completes it. The gene calls are TRBV26 and TRBJ2-5; 9 positions match TRBD1. CDR3 length equals 15 residues. V dropped 4 bases and J dropped 6; count of bases not matched to a gene: 8. CDR1 is KGHPV and CDR2 is FQNQEV in the germline V gene (reference sequence). CDR3 DNA (partial): TGTGCCAGCAGTCAGGGACAGGGAAAGAGGGACACCCAGTAC. Protein: CASSQGQGKRDTQY. The whole CDR3 is CASSQGQGKRDTQYF.

About this clone: Gene names are mouse gene names. The read ends 1 residue shy of where the CDR3 ends; the end is completed using the germline J gene. The V and J genes are TRBV2 and TRBJ1-2, with D possibly TRBD1 on 5 matching bases. Trimming shortened V by 3 bases and J by 0 bases, and 11 bases separated the two germline ends. The CDR3 extends over 15 amino acids. Germline lookup yields CDR1 LGHNA and CDR2 YSYQKL. CDR3 amino acids: CASSHPGTSNSDYTF. The CDR3 DNA, read in part, is TGTGCCAGCAGCCACCCCGGGACCTCAAACTCCGACTACACC.

Remarks on this clone: Gene names follow the mouse nomenclature. The read stops 1 residue short of the end of the CDR3; the missing end is completed from the germline J gene. The chain carries TRBV26 and TRBJ1-3; 7 bases agree with TRBD1. With 2 bases clipped from V and 3 bases from J, the junction kept 4 bases outside the gene matches. The CDR3 loop spans 15 amino acids. Germline V gene data show CDR1 as KGHPV and CDR2 as FQNQEV (reference sequence). CDR3 DNA (partial): TGTGCCAGCAGTCTGACAGGGGAATATGGAAATACGCTCTAT. Its protein is CASSLTGEYGNTLY. The entire CDR3 reads CASSLTGEYGNTLYF.

Note on this clone: Gene names denote mouse genes. The read comes to an end 1 residue before the CDR3 does, leaving the germline J gene to fill in the end. The rearrangement joins TRBV26 to TRBJ2-4; D gene unclear. This CDR3 has 14 amino acids. Trimming removed 2 bases from V and 0 bases from J, with 6 bases in between. Per the germline V gene, CDR1 is KGHPV and CDR2 is FQNQEV (reference sequence). CDR3 loop: CASSLGASQNTLYF. The part of the CDR3 DNA that was read is TGTGCCAGCAGTCTGGGCGCTAGTCAAAACACCTTGTAC.

This clone was picked up a small number of times. Gene names are mouse gene names. The CDR3 here is CASSLIGPAETLYF. The part of the CDR3 DNA that was read is TGTGCCAGCAGTCTGATAGGACCTGCAGAAACGCTGTAT. The rearrangement links TRBV26 to TRBJ2-3; D uncertain. The read terminates 1 residue before the CDR3 end, so the remaining end is supplied by the germline J gene. Per the germline V gene, CDR1 is KGHPV and CDR2 is FQNQEV (reference sequence). This CDR3 has 14 residues. Trimming removed 2 bases from V and 2 bases from J, with 8 bases in between.

This clone occurred a few times. Each gene name is a mouse one. The read falls 1 residue short of the CDR3 end, and the missing part is taken from the germline J gene. The gene calls are TRBV26 and TRBJ2-7; TRBD2 aligns across 8 bases. The CDR3 length is 13 residues. V shed 3 bases, J shed 7 bases, and the junction held 5 bases outside the gene matches. CDR1 is KGHPV, CDR2 FQNQEV, per germline (reference sequence). CDR3: CASSLTGGGEQYF. The CDR3 bases that were read are TGTGCCAGCAGTCTAACTGGGGGAGGGGAACAGTAC.

Turning to this clone: The germline and genes are mouse ones. The read is 1 residue too short to cover the CDR3 end, so that end is filled in from the germline J gene. The rearrangement uses TRBV2 and TRBJ1-4; tentative D call: TRBD1 (5 bases). CDR1 and CDR2 from the germline V gene are LGHNA and YSYQKL. The V and J ends lost 3 bases and 7 bases respectively, with 9 bases between them. This CDR3 comprises 13 residues. The CDR3 bases that were read are TGTGCCAGCAGCCAGCAGGGAAGCGAAAGATTATTT. Its translation is CASSQQGSERLF. The full CDR3 protein is CASSQQGSERLFF.

On this clone: Any gene name here is a mouse gene name. The CDR3 end lies 1 residue beyond the end of the read and is filled in from the germline J gene. The rearrangement uses TRBV1 and TRBJ2-2; D is possibly TRBD1 (6 bases). V was trimmed by 1 base and J by 3 bases, leaving 12 bases between them. CDR3 length: 16 residues. Looked up from germline, CDR1 is NSQYPW and CDR2 is LRSPGD (reference sequence). The CDR3 here is CTCSAAPGHYTGQLYF. The CDR3 bases that were read are TGCACCTGCAGTGCAGCTCCGGGACACTACACCGGGCAGCTCTAC.